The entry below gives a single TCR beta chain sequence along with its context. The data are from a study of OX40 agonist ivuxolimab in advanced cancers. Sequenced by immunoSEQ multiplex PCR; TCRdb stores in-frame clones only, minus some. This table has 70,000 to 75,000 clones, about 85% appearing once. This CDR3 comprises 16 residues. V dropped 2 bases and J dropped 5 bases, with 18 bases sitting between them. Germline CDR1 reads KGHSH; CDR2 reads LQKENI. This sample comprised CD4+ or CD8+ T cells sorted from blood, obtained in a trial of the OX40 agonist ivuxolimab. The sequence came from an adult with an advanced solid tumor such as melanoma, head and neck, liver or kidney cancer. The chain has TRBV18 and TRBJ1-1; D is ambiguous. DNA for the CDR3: TGTGCCAGCTCACCAAGGAGGGCAGGATTGATTACTGAAGCTTTCTTT. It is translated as CASSPRRAGLITEAFF.